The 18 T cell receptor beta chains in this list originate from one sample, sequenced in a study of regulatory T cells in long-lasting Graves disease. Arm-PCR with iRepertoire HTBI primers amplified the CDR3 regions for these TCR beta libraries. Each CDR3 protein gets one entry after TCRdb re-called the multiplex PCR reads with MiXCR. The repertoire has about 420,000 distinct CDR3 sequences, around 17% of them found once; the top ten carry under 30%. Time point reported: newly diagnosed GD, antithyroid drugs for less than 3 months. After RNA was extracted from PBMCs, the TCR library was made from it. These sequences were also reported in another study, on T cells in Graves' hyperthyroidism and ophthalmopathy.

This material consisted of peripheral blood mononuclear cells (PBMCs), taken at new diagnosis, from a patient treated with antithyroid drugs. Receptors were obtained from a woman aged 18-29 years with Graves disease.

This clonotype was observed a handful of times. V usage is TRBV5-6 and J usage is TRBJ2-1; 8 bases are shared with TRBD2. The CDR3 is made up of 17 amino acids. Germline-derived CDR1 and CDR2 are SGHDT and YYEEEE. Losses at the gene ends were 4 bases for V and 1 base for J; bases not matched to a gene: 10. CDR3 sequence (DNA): TGTGCCAGCAGCCGGTTGGGCGCGGGAGGATCCTACAATGAGCAGTTCTTC. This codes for CASSRLGAGGSYNEQFF.

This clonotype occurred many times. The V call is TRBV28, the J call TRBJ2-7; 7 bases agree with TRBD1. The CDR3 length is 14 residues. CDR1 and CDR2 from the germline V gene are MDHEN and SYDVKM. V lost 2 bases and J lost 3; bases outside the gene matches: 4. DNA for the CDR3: TGTGCCAGCAGTTTAGGGACAGTTTACTACGAGCAGTACTTC. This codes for CASSLGTVYYEQYF.

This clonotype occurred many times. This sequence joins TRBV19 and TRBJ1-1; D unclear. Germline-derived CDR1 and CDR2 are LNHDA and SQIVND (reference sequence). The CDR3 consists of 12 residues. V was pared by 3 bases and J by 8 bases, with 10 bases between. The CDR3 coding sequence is TGTGCCAGTAGTATTTCGGAACGGGAAGCTTTCTTT. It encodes CASSISEREAFF.

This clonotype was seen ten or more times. The CDR3 bases are TGTGCCAGCAGTAAACTTGGGGGGGCCGCGAACACCGGGGAGCTGTTTTTT. Translated: CASSKLGGAANTGELFF. V gene TRBV2 combines with J gene TRBJ2-2; D perhaps matches TRBD2 (7 bases). Germline V gene lookup returns CDR1 SNHLY and CDR2 FYNNEI. The V gene lost 5 bases and the J gene lost 0 bases, with 16 bases spanning the gap. This CDR3 region has 17 residues. Full variable domain (rest looked up from reference TRBV2 and TRBJ2-2): EPEVTQTPSHQVTQMGQEVILRCVPISNHLYFYWYRQILGQKVEFLVSFYNNEISEKSEIFDDQFSVERPDGSNFTLKIRSTKLEDSAMYFCASSKLGGAANTGELFFGEGSRLTVL.

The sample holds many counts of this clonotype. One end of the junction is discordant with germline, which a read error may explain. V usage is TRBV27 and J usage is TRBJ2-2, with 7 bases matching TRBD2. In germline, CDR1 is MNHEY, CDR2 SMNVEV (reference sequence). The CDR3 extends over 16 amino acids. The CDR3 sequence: CASSLLRLANSGELFF. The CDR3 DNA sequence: TGTGCCAGCAGTTTACTCCGACTAGCTAACAGCGGGGAGCTGTTTTTT.

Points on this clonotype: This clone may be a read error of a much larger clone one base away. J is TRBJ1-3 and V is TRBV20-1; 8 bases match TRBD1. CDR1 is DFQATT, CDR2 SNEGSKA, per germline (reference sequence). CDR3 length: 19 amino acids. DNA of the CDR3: TGCAGTGCTAGAGTCCTTCAGGGGGCAGAAAAGGGCTCTGGAAACACCATACATTTT. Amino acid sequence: CSARVLQGAEKGSGNTIHF.

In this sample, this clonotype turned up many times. The CDR3 sequence is CAWTPGLGAVGEQFF. In DNA form, the CDR3 reads TGTGCCTGGACCCCGGGACTAGGGGCGGTAGGTGAGCAGTTCTTC. V usage is TRBV30 and J usage is TRBJ2-1; 8 bases match TRBD2. Trimming at V came to 4 bases and at J to 9 bases, leaving 14 bases not matched to a gene. This CDR3 is 15 amino acids long. CDR1 and CDR2 from the germline V gene are GTSNPN and SVGIG (reference sequence).

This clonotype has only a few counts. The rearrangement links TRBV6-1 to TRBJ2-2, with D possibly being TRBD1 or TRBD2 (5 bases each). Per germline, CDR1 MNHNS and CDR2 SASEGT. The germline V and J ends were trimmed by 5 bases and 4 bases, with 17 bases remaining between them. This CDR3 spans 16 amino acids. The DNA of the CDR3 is TGTGCCAGCAGTACCCCGGGACCGTCGGCCACCGGGGAGCTGTTTTTT. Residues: CASSTPGPSATGELFF.

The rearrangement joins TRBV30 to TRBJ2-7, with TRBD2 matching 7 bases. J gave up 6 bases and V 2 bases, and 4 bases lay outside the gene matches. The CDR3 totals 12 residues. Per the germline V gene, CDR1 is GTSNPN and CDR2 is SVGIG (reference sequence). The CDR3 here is CAWSILAPEQYF. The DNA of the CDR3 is TGTGCCTGGAGTATACTAGCGCCCGAGCAGTACTTC.

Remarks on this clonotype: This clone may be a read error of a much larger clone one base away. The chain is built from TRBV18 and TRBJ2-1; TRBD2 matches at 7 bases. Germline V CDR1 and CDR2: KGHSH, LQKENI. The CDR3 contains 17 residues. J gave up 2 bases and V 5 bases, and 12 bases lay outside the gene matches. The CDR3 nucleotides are TGTGCCAGCTCATCATTCTATTCTAGCGGTACCTACAATGAGCAGTTCTTC. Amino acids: CASSSFYSSGTYNEQFF.

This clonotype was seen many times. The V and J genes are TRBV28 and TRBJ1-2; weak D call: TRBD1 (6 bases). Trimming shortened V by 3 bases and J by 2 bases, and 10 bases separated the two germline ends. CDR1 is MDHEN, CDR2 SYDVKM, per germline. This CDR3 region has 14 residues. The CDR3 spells CASSFGGRNYGYTF. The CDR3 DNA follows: TGTGCCAGCAGTTTCGGGGGGCGGAACTATGGCTACACCTTC.

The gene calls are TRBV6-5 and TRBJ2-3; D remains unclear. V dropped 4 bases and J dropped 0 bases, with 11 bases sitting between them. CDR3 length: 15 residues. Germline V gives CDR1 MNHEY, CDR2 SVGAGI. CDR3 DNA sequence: TGTGCCAGCAGTTCAACAGAGTTCAGCACAGATACGCAGTATTTT. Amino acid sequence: CASSSTEFSTDTQYF.

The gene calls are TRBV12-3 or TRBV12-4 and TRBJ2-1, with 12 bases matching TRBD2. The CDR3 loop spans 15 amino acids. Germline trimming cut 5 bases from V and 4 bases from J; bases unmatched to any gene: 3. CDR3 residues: CASSALAGGYNEQFF. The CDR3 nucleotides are TGTGCCAGCAGTGCACTAGCGGGAGGTTACAATGAGCAGTTCTTC.

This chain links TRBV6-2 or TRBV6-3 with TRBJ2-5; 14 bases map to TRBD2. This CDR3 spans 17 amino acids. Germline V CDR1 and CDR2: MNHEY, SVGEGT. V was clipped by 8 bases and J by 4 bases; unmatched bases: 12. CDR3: CASHPGLAGAWGETQYF. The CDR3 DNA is TGTGCCAGCCATCCGGGACTAGCGGGAGCATGGGGAGAGACCCAGTACTTC.

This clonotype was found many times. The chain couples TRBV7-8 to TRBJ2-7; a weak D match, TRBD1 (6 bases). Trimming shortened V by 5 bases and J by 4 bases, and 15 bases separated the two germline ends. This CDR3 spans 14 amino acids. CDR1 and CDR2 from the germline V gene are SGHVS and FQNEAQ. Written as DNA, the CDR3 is TGTGCCAGCAGCGGAACCGGGACAAAGTACGAGCAGTACTTC. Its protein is CASSGTGTKYEQYF.

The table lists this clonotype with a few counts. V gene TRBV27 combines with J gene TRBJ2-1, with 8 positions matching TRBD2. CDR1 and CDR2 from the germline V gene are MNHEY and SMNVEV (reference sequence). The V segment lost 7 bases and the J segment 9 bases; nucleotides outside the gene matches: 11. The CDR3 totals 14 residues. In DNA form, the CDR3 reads TGTGCCAGCAAGGGACTAGAAAACTTAGGTGAGCAGTTCTTC. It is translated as CASKGLENLGEQFF.

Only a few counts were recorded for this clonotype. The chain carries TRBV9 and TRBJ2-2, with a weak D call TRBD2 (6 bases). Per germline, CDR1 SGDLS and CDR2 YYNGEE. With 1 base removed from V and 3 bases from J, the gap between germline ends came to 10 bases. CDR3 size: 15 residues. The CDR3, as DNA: TGTGCCAGCAGCGTAACGGCGGGGTACACCGGGGAGCTGTTTTTT. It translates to CASSVTAGYTGELFF.

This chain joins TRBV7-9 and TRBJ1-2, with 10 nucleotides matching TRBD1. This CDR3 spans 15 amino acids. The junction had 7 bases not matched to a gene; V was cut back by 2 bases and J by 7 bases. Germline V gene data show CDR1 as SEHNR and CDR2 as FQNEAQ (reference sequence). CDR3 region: CASSLPDRGFVGYTF. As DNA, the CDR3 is TGTGCCAGCAGCTTACCGGACAGGGGGTTTGTTGGCTACACCTTC. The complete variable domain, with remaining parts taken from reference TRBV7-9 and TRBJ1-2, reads DTGVSQNPRHKITKRGQNVTFRCDPISEHNRLYWYRQTLGQGPEFLTYFQNEAQLEKSRLLSDRFSAERPKGSFSTLEIQRTEQGDSAMYLCASSLPDRGFVGYTFGSGTRLTVV.